A single T cell receptor (beta chain) is shown here with its context. Germline values: CDR1 SNHLY, CDR2 FYNNEI. Trimming shortened V by 2 bases and J by 8 bases, and 18 bases separated the two germline ends. The CDR3 totals 16 residues. These data originate in a study of T cell responses to AZD1222 COVID-19 vaccine. Sequenced by immunoSEQ multiplex PCR; TCRdb stores in-frame clones only, minus some. The sample comprises about 140,000 clones, 85% to 95% of which are singletons, and about 1.5% rests with the top ten. The sequencing here drew on peripheral blood, taken on day 0 of AZD1222 vaccination. The chain couples TRBV2 to TRBJ1-4, with a weak D call TRBD1 (5 bases). The sequence came from an adult in good health. CDR3 DNA sequence: TGTGCCAGCAGTGAAAGCCCCGGGACCTTTCAGGAAAAACTGTTTTTT. It codes for CASSESPGTFQEKLFF.